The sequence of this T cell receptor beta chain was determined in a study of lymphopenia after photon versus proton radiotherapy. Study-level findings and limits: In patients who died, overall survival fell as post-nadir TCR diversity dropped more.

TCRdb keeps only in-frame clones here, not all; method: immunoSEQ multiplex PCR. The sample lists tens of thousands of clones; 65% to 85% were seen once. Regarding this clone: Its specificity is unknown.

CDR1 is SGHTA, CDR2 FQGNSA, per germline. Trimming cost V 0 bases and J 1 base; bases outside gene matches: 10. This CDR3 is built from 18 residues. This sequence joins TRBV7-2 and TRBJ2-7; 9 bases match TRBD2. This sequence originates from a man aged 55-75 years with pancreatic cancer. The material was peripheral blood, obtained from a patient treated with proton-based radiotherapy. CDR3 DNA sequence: TGTGCCAGCAGCTTAGCCGGACTTGGACTAGCGACATCCTACGAGCAGTACTTC. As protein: CASSLAGLGLATSYEQYF.